A selection of T cell receptor beta chains follows, all from one sample in a study of human T cells and chemical hapten exposure. TCRdb used MiXCR to reprocess the 5' RACE reads, holding one entry per CDR3 protein. The table has about 81,000 distinct CDR3 sequences, about 8.4% seen once. These receptors originate from a male donor in good health. CDR3s leave out the opening cysteine and the closing phenylalanine or tryptophan. Clone sizes are given selectively: once, few, many, or a class where the clone is expanded.

clone_size	v_call	j_call	cdr3_aa
NA	TRBV7-2	TRBJ1-2	ASSLVAENYGYT
few	TRBV5-4	TRBJ2-1	ASSFTIQGYNEQF
many	TRBV20-1	TRBJ1-4	SARDPAGRTNEKLF
NA	TRBV20-1	TRBJ1-3	SASPHSSGNTIY
many	TRBV5-4	TRBJ2-1	ASSVPGPTSYNEQF
many	TRBV11-2	TRBJ2-7	ASSPDLASYEQY
few	TRBV5-1	TRBJ1-1	ASSLGLWGENTEAF
many	TRBV6-4	TRBJ2-1	ALRERERSEQF
few	TRBV12-3/TRBV12-4	TRBJ1-1	ASSLVQGARTEAF
many	TRBV12-3/TRBV12-4	TRBJ2-7	ASSSRGVLIYEQY
NA	TRBV14	TRBJ1-4	ASSQVAGTSATNEKLF
NA	TRBV18	TRBJ2-1	ASSPRTSGGGSYNEQF
few	TRBV4-1	TRBJ1-5	ASSQGDWFGRAQH
many	TRBV20-1	TRBJ1-1	SARVGTEAF
NA	TRBV9	TRBJ2-7	ASSPQGQGSYEQY
many	TRBV2	TRBJ2-2	ASSDRMDRYTGELF
many	TRBV20-1	TRBJ2-1	SAKGSGWDNEQF
NA	TRBV7-8	TRBJ2-3	ASSLAPSGRYTDTQY
many	TRBV5-1	TRBJ2-5	ASSTGTSLRETQY
few	TRBV2	TRBJ2-7	ASWGDGSYEQY
many	TRBV7-8	TRBJ1-2	ASSLEGQSYGYT
NA	TRBV10-1	TRBJ1-1	ASSEGRDEAF
NA	TRBV12-3/TRBV12-4	TRBJ1-1	ASTLQGGSEAF
many	TRBV24-1	TRBJ2-7	ATKGIGDEQY
many	TRBV13	TRBJ2-6	ASSSTLLLSSGANVLT
many	TRBV28	TRBJ2-4	ASSSLAGVPKNIQY
many	TRBV20-1	TRBJ2-2	SARESPRQGARDTGELF
NA	TRBV20-1	TRBJ2-5	SARGTGEETQY
few	TRBV5-1	TRBJ1-1	ASSQQGYTEAF
NA	TRBV6-5	TRBJ1-1	ATRQGMGLEAF
many	TRBV16	TRBJ1-6	ASSGQTYNSPLH
NA	TRBV6-5	TRBJ2-7	ASRNGQVYEQY
NA	TRBV7-8	TRBJ2-3	ASTWGGTQY
few	TRBV3-1	TRBJ2-3	ASSQDSQSTDTQY
NA	TRBV7-9	TRBJ2-3	ASSPRDLPDTQY
many	TRBV7-9	TRBJ2-1	ASSPSRGGLYNEQF
many	TRBV7-2	TRBJ2-7	ASSPDRDYEQY
NA	TRBV4-3	TRBJ2-3	ASGQRGGSTDTQY
few	TRBV2	TRBJ2-2	ASSDRNILTGELF
many	TRBV27	TRBJ2-3	ASKTSLGDTQY
many	TRBV10-3	TRBJ2-3	AISESSSGQY
many	TRBV29-1	TRBJ2-3	SVSGGRPDTQY
many	TRBV7-9	TRBJ2-3	ASSLRRGGTDTQY